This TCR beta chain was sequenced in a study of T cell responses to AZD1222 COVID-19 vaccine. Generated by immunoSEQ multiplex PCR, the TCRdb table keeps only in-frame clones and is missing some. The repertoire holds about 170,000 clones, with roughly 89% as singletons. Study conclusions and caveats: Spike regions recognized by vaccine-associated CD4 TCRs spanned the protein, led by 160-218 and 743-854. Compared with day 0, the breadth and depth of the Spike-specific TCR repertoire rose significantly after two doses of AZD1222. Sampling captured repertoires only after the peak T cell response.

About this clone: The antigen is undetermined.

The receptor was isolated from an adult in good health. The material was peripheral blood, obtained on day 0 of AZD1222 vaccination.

The CDR3 protein is CASSRGTGSAYEQYF. The CDR3 region has the DNA TGCGCCAGCAGTCGGGGGACAGGGTCAGCCTACGAGCAGTACTTC. V gene TRBV5-1 combines with J gene TRBJ2-7; 9 bases match TRBD1. This CDR3 comprises 15 residues. From germline, CDR1 is SGHRS and CDR2 YFSETQ. With 5 bases clipped from V and 2 bases from J, the junction kept 8 bases outside the gene matches.